This entry describes one T cell receptor beta chain. RNA totalling roughly 0.5 to 1 ug underwent reverse transcription with random hexamers. TCRdb reprocessed the immunoSEQ multiplex PCR reads via MiXCR and lists one record per CDR3 protein. This table holds fewer than 150,000 distinct CDR3 sequences, around 94% found once. The CDR3 extends over 15 amino acids. Per germline, CDR1 MNHNY and CDR2 SVGAGI (reference sequence). The trim removed 6 bases at V and 3 bases at J, leaving 11 bases unmatched. The sample is drawn from a study of CD8 T cells in Susac syndrome. The sequenced material came from CD8+ T cells from PBMCs. This TCR was recovered from a human donor in good health. This sequence joins TRBV6-6 and TRBJ2-7; 7 positions match TRBD1. The CDR3 loop is CASRATGVSFYEQYF. Written as DNA, the CDR3 is TGTGCCAGCAGGGCCACAGGGGTCTCGTTCTACGAGCAGTACTTC.